One sample yielded the 10 T cell receptor beta chains listed below, sequenced in a study of T cell repertoires in breast cancer (dated by TCRdb to the mid-2010s). To analyze paired alpha-beta TCRs of CD8+ T cells, the study used an expanded emulsion RT-PCR method with primers covering all TCR V genes. Preparation of the library involved emulsion pairing. For sequencing, an Illumina MiSeq was employed. Unpaired genes were suppressed by a second nested PCR with blocking oligos, after which a third nested PCR added Illumina adaptors and barcodes. TCRdb reprocessing: public reads trimmed at Q25 with fastp, clones called with MiXCR, in-frame beta chains kept. Every distinct CDR3 protein forms one entry, paired with its most common genes and DNA. Present in this sample are approximately 99 distinct CDR3 sequences, 16% of which were seen just once. Over 75% of the sample is in the top ten clones. Input material: CD8+ T cells. The receptors were sampled from a pool of human donors with breast cancer or a healthy control (not recorded which).

This clonotype is large (0.1 to 1%) within its sample. A much larger clone sits a single nucleotide away, making a read error possible. The chain joins TRBV5-5 to TRBJ2-5, with D hard to call. The V gene lost 5 bases and the J gene lost 8 bases, with 10 bases spanning the gap. CDR1 is SGHKS, CDR2 YYEKEE, per germline (reference sequence). The CDR3 runs to 11 residues. CDR3 nucleotides: TGTGCCAGCAGATCGCGGAAAACCCAGTACTTC. As protein: CASRSRKTQYF. The full variable domain, completed using reference TRBV5-5 and TRBJ2-5, is DAGVTQSPTHLIKTRGQQVTLRCSPISGHKSVSWYQQVLGQGPQFIFQYYEKEERGRGNFPDRFSARQFPNYSSELNVNALLLGDSALYLCASRSRKTQYFGPGTRLLVL.

This clonotype was found a few times. Because it lacks the conserved phenylalanine or tryptophan at the end, this CDR3 is likely a read error. The chain has TRBV5-5 and TRBJ2-5; D call uncertain. V was cut by 5 bases and J by 8 bases, with 10 bases left in between. The CDR3 contains 11 residues. Germline CDR1 is SGHKS and CDR2 is YYEKEE (reference sequence). The CDR3, as DNA: TGTGCCAGCAGTTCGCGGAAAACCCAGTACCTC. It translates to CASSSRKTQYL.

By sample share, this clonotype is medium-sized (0.01 to 0.1%). The gene calls are TRBV7-9 and TRBJ2-1; no definite D call. This CDR3 contains 17 residues. Germline V gene data show CDR1 as SEHNR and CDR2 as FQNEAQ (reference sequence). V was clipped by 1 base and J by 2 bases, with 15 bases between them. The CDR3 reads CASSLGGFPSPYNEQFF. The CDR3 DNA reads TGTGCCAGCAGCTTAGGAGGCTTTCCCAGCCCCTACAATGAGCAGTTCTTC.

V is TRBV6-6 and J is TRBJ2-3; 10 bases fit TRBD1. The CDR3 is 16 amino acids. Germline CDR1 is MNHNY and CDR2 is SVGAGI (reference sequence). The V and J ends lost 0 bases and 2 bases, in that order; junction bases with no gene match: 2. The CDR3 spells CASSYSGQGYTDTQYF. The CDR3 bases are TGTGCCAGCAGTTACTCGGGACAGGGGTACACAGATACGCAGTATTTT.

Relative to its sample, this clonotype is large. This may be a read error: a much more frequent sequence differs by one nucleotide. The chain links TRBV6-1 to TRBJ2-1, with TRBD2 matching over 8 bases. The length of the CDR3 is 14 residues. Per the germline V gene, CDR1 is MNHNS and CDR2 is SASEGT. The V and J ends lost 7 bases and 5 bases, in that order; junction bases with no gene match: 7. The CDR3 sequence is CASNGRAVNNEQFF. The CDR3 nucleotides are TGTGCCAGCAACGGGAGGGCCGTTAACAATGAGCAGTTCTTC.

This clonotype was seen a handful of times. Since a much larger clone is just one base distant, this may be a read error. CDR3 sequence (DNA): TGTGCCAGCAGATTGCCGGGACTAGCAGGCGAGCAGTACTTC. It encodes CASRLPGLAGEQYF. This chain links TRBV7-6 with TRBJ2-7; 9 nucleotides match TRBD2. Trimming cost V 6 bases and J 6 bases; bases outside gene matches: 9. This CDR3 contains 14 residues. Per the germline V gene, CDR1 is SGHVS and CDR2 is FNYEAQ. The whole variable domain, remainder taken from reference TRBV7-6 and TRBJ2-7, is GAGVSQSPRYKVTKRGQDVALRCDPISGHVSLYWYRQALGQGPEFLTYFNYEAQQDKSGLPNDRFSAERPEGSISTLTIQRTEQRDSAMYRCASRLPGLAGEQYFGPGTRLTVT.

This clonotype was counted a few times. This may come from a read error, since a much larger clone is one base off. The chain recombines TRBV6-1 with TRBJ2-5; D is perhaps TRBD2 (6 bases). CDR1 and CDR2 from the germline V gene are MNHNS and SASEGT. The CDR3 runs 14 residues. The CDR3 loop is CAGRPLATKETQYF. The DNA for the CDR3 is TGTGCCGGCAGGCCTCTAGCGACCAAAGAGACCCAGTACTTC.

This clonotype came up a few times. One junction end does not reproduce the germline sequence, and a read error may be involved. The rearrangement links TRBV5-3 to TRBJ2-5; D remains ambiguous. TRBV5-3 counts as an open reading frame of uncertain function. The CDR3 runs to 11 residues. The CDR3 DNA is TGTGCCAGCAGCTCGAGGAACACCCAGTACTTC. Amino acid sequence: CASSSRNTQYF.

By its share, this clonotype is large. This chain connects TRBV7-3 to TRBJ1-6; D remains ambiguous. The V and J ends lost 0 bases and 7 bases respectively, with 10 bases between them. Germline V gene sequence: CDR1 SGHTA, CDR2 FQGTGA. CDR3 size: 15 residues. CDR3 amino acids: CASSLTEGGNSPLHF. The CDR3 nucleotides are TGTGCCAGCAGCTTAACTGAAGGAGGAAATTCACCCCTCCACTTT.

In this sample, this clonotype is large. It may be a read error: a sequence one base away is much more abundant. The chain is built from TRBV5-5 and TRBJ2-5, with no clear D. Germline V gene data show CDR1 as SGHKS and CDR2 as YYEKEE (reference sequence). The CDR3 is 11 residues long. The CDR3 region is CVSSSRKTQYF. The DNA for the CDR3 is TGTGTCAGCAGCTCGCGGAAAACCCAGTACTTC.